Reported below is one T cell receptor (beta chain). The target antigen is unknown. The data stem from a study of cytomegalovirus exposure and HLA in healthy donors. V was trimmed by 3 bases and J by 8 bases, leaving 16 bases between them. Germline CDR1 and CDR2: SNHLY and FYNNEI. The CDR3 covers 15 residues. Vbeta (60) and Jbeta (13) primers were used in the PCR. Per the study methods: Among the unique TCR beta chains that a later analysis counted, about 84 million in all, some 10 million were shared. Assay: immunoSEQ multiplex PCR; the TCRdb copy retains only in-frame clones and omits some. From that table come the V and J calls and clone size; the DNA was used to work out D and trimming. The table lists about 120,000 clones, approximately 72% of them singletons, with approximately 30% in the top ten. General observations from the study: A later look showed TCR association rates differing by HLA locus, highest for DRB1 and lowest for HLA-C. A further, later analysis showed that HLA-associated TCR beta chains (compared with equally common others) were more clonally expanded.

Sequencing used PBMCs. V usage is TRBV2 and J usage is TRBJ1-4, with TRBD1 as a possible D gene (6 bases). This clonotype was sampled from a man aged 55 to 70 in good health and CMV-seropositive. CDR3 in DNA: TGTGCCAGCAGTGATCAGGGGATGGGGAAGGAAAAACTGTTTTTT. Translating it yields CASSDQGMGKEKLFF.